The 11 T cell receptor beta chains in this list originate from one sample, sequenced in a study of response to subunit inactivated influenza vaccine. TCRdb ran MiXCR on the RT-PCR reads and lists one entry per CDR3 protein. In the table there are approximately 500,000 distinct CDR3 sequences, 12% to 15% of which are singletons. Sequencing was performed on PBMCs from blood, taken less than 13 days after vaccination. These receptor sequences come from a man between 50 and 59 years old who received an inactivated influenza vaccine.

The chain combines TRBV6-2 or TRBV6-3 with TRBJ2-1, with 9 bases aligning to TRBD2. CDR3 length: 15 residues. CDR1 is MNHEY, CDR2 SVGEGT, per germline. The V segment lost 0 bases and the J segment 7 bases; nucleotides outside the gene matches: 4. The CDR3 nucleotides read TGTGCCAGCAGTTACTCTAGCGGGAGATATAATGAGCAGTTCTTC. Its translation is CASSYSSGRYNEQFF.

There are a few counts of this clonotype. CDR3 bases: TGCAGCGTTGTAAAGGCGGGGAACACTGAAGCTTTCTTT. Residues: CSVVKAGNTEAFF. This chain uses TRBV29-1 with TRBJ1-1, with no clear D. Germline V gene lookup returns CDR1 SQVTM and CDR2 ANQGSEA. The ends were cut back, 4 bases at V and 1 base at J, with 10 bases in the middle. The CDR3 has 13 residues.

This clonotype was picked up a small number of times. This chain uses TRBV6-6 with TRBJ2-7; a possible D gene is TRBD1 (5 bases). In germline, CDR1 is MNHNY, CDR2 SVGAGI (reference sequence). Trimming pared 5 bases from V and 3 bases from J, leaving 8 bases between. CDR3 size: 12 residues. CDR3 bases: TGTGCCAGCAGTAATCAGGGCTACGAGCAGTACTTC. Its translation: CASSNQGYEQYF.

The gene calls are TRBV7-2 and TRBJ2-1; 8 nucleotides align to TRBD1. Germline trimming cut 8 bases from V and 4 bases from J; bases unmatched to any gene: 4. Germline-derived CDR1 and CDR2 are SGHTA and FQGNSA. The CDR3 loop spans 13 amino acids. The CDR3 sequence is CASGTGLYNEQFF. Here the CDR3 DNA reads TGTGCCAGCGGGACAGGCCTATACAATGAGCAGTTCTTC.

DNA for the CDR3: TGTGCCACCAGCAGAGCAGGGACAGGTCCTGCCTACGAGCAGTACTTC. Translated: CATSRAGTGPAYEQYF. V is TRBV15 and J is TRBJ2-7; TRBD1 matches at 8 bases. The length of the CDR3 is 16 residues. In germline, CDR1 is LNHNV, CDR2 YYDKDF (reference sequence). J was trimmed by 2 bases and V by 1 base; bases with no gene match: 7.

This clonotype was detected a few times. The genes are TRBV18 and TRBJ2-2, with D hard to call. With 6 bases removed from V and 3 bases from J, the gap between germline ends came to 14 bases. Per germline, CDR1 KGHSH and CDR2 LQKENI. The CDR3 covers 15 residues. DNA of the CDR3: TGTGCCAGCTCTCAAATAGACACTTACACCGGGGAGCTGTTTTTT. Translated: CASSQIDTYTGELFF.

This chain links TRBV12-2 with TRBJ2-2. TRBV12-2 is flagged as a pseudogene. CDR3 length equals 14 residues. The CDR3 coding sequence is TGTGCAAGTCGCTCACACACTCCCACCGGGGAGCTGTTTTTT. Amino acids: CASRSHTPTGELFF.

The chain recombines TRBV24-1 with TRBJ2-6, with TRBD1 matching 10 bases. In germline, CDR1 is KGHDR, CDR2 SFDVKD. V dropped 4 bases and J dropped 2; count of bases not matched to a gene: 7. The CDR3 length is 18 residues. CDR3 in amino acids: CATSDHRQGAAGANVLTF. In DNA, the CDR3 is TGTGCCACCAGTGACCATAGACAGGGGGCAGCTGGGGCCAACGTCCTGACTTTC.

This clonotype has at least ten counts. The rearrangement links TRBV7-2 to TRBJ2-1; 9 positions agree with TRBD1. This CDR3 is 13 amino acids long. The germline V gene encodes CDR1 SGHTA and CDR2 FQGNSA. V trimming: 10 bases; J trimming: 8 bases; junction bases outside the gene matches: 9. The chain's CDR3 is CATGQGTGHEQFF. The DNA for the CDR3 is TGTGCCACTGGACAGGGGACTGGACATGAGCAGTTCTTC.

This clonotype came up a few times. The rearrangement links TRBV5-1 to TRBJ2-1; D is perhaps TRBD1 (7 bases). V dropped 0 bases and J dropped 7 bases, with 11 bases sitting between them. The CDR3 totals 14 residues. The germline V gene has CDR1 SGHRS and CDR2 YFSETQ. CDR3 DNA: TGCGCCAGCAGCTTGGGTTCAGGGGGGAATGAGCAGTTCTTC. It specifies CASSLGSGGNEQFF.

The V and J genes are TRBV5-1 and TRBJ2-5, with 8 bases lining up with TRBD1. Germline V gene lookup returns CDR1 SGHRS and CDR2 YFSETQ. V was clipped by 0 bases and J by 7 bases; unmatched bases: 8. The CDR3 runs 15 residues. The chain's CDR3 is CASSLAPTGEVTQYF. The CDR3 nucleotides read TGCGCCAGCAGCTTGGCCCCGACAGGGGAAGTGACCCAGTACTTC. Together with reference TRBV5-1 and TRBJ2-5, the CDR3 gives the full variable domain: KAGVTQTPRYLIKTRGQQVTLSCSPISGHRSVSWYQQTPGQGLQFLFEYFSETQRNKGNFPGRFSGRQFSNSRSEMNVSTLELGDSALYLCASSLAPTGEVTQYFGPGTRLLVL.